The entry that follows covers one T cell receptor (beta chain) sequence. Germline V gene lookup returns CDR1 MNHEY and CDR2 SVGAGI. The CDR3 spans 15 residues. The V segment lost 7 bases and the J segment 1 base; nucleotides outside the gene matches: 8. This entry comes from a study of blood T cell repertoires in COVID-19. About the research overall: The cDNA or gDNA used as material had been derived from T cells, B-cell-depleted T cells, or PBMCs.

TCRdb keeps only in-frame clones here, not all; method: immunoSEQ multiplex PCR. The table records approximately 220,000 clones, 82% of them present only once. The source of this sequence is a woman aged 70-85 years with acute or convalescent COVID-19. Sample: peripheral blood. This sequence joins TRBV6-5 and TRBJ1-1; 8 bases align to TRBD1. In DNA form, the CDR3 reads TGTGCCAGCATCCGGGGACAGGCCGGGAACACTGAAGCTTTCTTT. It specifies CASIRGQAGNTEAFF.